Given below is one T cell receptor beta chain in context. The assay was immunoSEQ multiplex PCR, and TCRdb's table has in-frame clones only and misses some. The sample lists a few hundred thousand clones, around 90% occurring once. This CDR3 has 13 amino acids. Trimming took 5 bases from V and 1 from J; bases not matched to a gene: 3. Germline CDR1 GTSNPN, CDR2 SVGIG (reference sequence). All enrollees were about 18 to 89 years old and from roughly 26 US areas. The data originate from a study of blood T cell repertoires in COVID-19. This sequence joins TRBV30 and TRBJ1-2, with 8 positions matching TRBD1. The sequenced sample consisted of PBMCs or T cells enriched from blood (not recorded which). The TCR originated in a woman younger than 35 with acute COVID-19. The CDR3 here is CAWEGQVNYGYTF. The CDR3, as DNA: TGTGCCTGGGAGGGACAGGTTAACTATGGCTACACCTTC. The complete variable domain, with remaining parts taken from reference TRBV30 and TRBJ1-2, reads SQTIHQWPATLVQPVGSPLSLECTVEGTSNPNLYWYRQAAGRGLQLLFYSVGIGQISSEVPQNLSASRPQDRQFILSSKKLLLSDSGFYLCAWEGQVNYGYTFGSGTRLTVV.